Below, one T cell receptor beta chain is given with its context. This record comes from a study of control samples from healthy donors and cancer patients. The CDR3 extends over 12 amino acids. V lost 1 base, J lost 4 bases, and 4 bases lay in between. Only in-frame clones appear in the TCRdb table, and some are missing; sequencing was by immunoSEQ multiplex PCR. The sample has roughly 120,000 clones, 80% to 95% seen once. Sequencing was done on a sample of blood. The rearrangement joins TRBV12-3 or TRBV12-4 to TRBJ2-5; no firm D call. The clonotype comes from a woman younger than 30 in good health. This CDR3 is CASSLDLETQYF. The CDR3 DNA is TGTGCCAGCAGTTTAGATTTAGAGACCCAGTACTTC.